Presented here are 32 T cell receptor beta chains from one specimen sequenced in a study of T cells in Graves' hyperthyroidism and ophthalmopathy (dated by TCRdb to between 2019 and 2020). Library generation was performed with multiplex PCR. The instrument given in TCRdb is Illumina HiSeq 2000. The TCR beta CDR3 regions were amplified from RNA transcripts. The first round of RT-PCR for the TCR CDR3 was performed with the HTBI primer set and the Qiagen OneStep RT-PCR kit. TCRdb reran the public reads through fastp at Q25 and MiXCR, keeping productive beta chains. Each CDR3 protein appears once, grouped with its most common genes and DNA. The sample yields under 700,000 distinct CDR3 sequences; 40% to 55% were counted once. The ten most abundant clones make up approximately 8.2% of the sample. The specimen was peripheral blood or thyroid tissue (not recorded which). These receptors originate from a woman between 18 and 29 years old with Graves' hyperthyroidism. Donor details come from another sample of the same person, matched by shared clones.

This clonotype showed up just a few times. This may be a read error, as it is one base from a much larger clone. This sequence joins TRBV10-3 and TRBJ2-7; weak D call: TRBD1 (5 bases). The CDR3 consists of 12 residues. From germline, CDR1 is ENHRY and CDR2 SYGVKD. V gave up 3 bases and J gave up 3 bases, with 6 bases separating them. The CDR3 bases are TGTGCCATCAGTGACAGGGACTACGAGCAGTACTTC. It translates to CAISDRDYEQYF.

The V call is TRBV10-3, the J call TRBJ1-1, with TRBD1 matching over 7 bases. Per germline, CDR1 ENHRY and CDR2 SYGVKD. This CDR3 comprises 16 residues. V was clipped by 10 bases and J by 0 bases; unmatched bases: 14. CDR3 residues: CATRETGSGVNTEAFF. CDR3 DNA: TGTGCCACCCGCGAGACAGGGAGCGGTGTGAACACTGAAGCTTTCTTT.

In regard to this clonotype: A much more abundant neighbour one base away suggests this may be a read error. J is TRBJ1-5 and V is TRBV5-5; TRBD1 is a possible D gene (6 bases). The CDR3 has 13 amino acids. The germline V gene encodes CDR1 SGHKS and CDR2 YYEKEE (reference sequence). The V and J ends lost 7 bases and 4 bases respectively, with 12 bases between them. CDR3 sequence: CASGRQENQPQHF. The DNA for the CDR3 is TGTGCCAGCGGCCGACAGGAGAATCAGCCCCAGCATTTT.

This clonotype has more than one count but fewer than ten. V and J are TRBV20-1 and TRBJ2-7; 12 nucleotides line up with TRBD2. Per germline, CDR1 DFQATT and CDR2 SNEGSKA (reference sequence). The V gene end was trimmed by 6 bases and the J gene end by 2 bases; junction bases not matched to a gene: 11. The CDR3 consists of 16 residues. The chain's CDR3 is CSATPLLAGGTYEQYF. CDR3 sequence (DNA): TGCAGTGCCACCCCCCTACTAGCGGGAGGTACCTACGAGCAGTACTTC.

The rearrangement links TRBV25-1 to TRBJ1-6, with D unresolved. This CDR3 region has 15 residues. V lost 8 bases and J lost 5, with 16 bases in between. The germline V gene encodes CDR1 MGHDK and CDR2 SYGVNS. The CDR3 here is CASSPPDGNNSPLHF. The CDR3 DNA sequence: TGTGCCAGCTCACCCCCGGACGGAAATAATTCACCCCTCCACTTT.

V is TRBV10-3 and J is TRBJ2-5; 13 bases agree with TRBD2. After removal of 3 bases from V and 6 bases from J, the junction contained 7 bases not matched to a gene. This CDR3 region has 16 residues. Germline CDR1 ENHRY, CDR2 SYGVKD. The CDR3 region has the DNA TGTGCCATCAGTGAAGGACTAGCGGGAGATGTAAAGACCCAGTACTTC. Protein: CAISEGLAGDVKTQYF.

With regard to this clonotype: This may be a read error, as it is one base from a much larger clone. The genes are TRBV10-3 and TRBJ1-3, with D possibly TRBD1 on 6 matching bases. Germline-derived CDR1 and CDR2 are ENHRY and SYGVKD. This CDR3 region has 15 residues. CDR3 nucleotides: TGTGCCAGCAGTGTAAAGGGGGGCACTGGAAACACCATATATTTT. Translation: CASSVKGGTGNTIYF.

This clonotype occurred many times. The V call is TRBV7-2, the J call TRBJ1-1; TRBD1 might be the D (6 bases). V lost 2 bases to trimming and J lost 3 bases, with 10 bases between them. CDR1 is SGHTA, CDR2 FQGNSA, per germline. CDR3 size: 14 residues. The CDR3 loop reads CASSLLYRDTEAFF. The CDR3 DNA reads TGTGCCAGCAGCTTACTCTACAGGGACACTGAAGCTTTCTTT.

The chain carries TRBV29-1 and TRBJ2-6, with D possibly called TRBD1 or TRBD2 (5 bases each). V lost 3 bases and J lost 15, with 24 bases in between. Germline V lookup: CDR1 SQVTM, CDR2 ANQGSEA. The CDR3 length is 15 residues. The CDR3 bases are TGCAGCGTTGACAGCCGAGGGAGAGGTGGGCAGGGCCTGACTTTC. Translating gives CSVDSRGRGGQGLTF.

This clonotype has more than one count but fewer than ten. V and J are TRBV11-3 and TRBJ2-5, with D possibly being TRBD2 (6 bases). CDR3 length: 15 amino acids. Trimming pared 1 base from V and 3 bases from J, leaving 12 bases between. Germline lookup yields CDR1 SGHNT and CDR2 YENEEA. The CDR3 nucleotides read TGTGCCAGCAGCTTAGGGTTCCAGCGGGAAGAGACCCAGTACTTC. It translates to CASSLGFQREETQYF.

The chain recombines TRBV2 with TRBJ2-5; no clear D gene. The CDR3 sequence is 12 residues long. The germline V gene encodes CDR1 SNHLY and CDR2 FYNNEI. V shed 7 bases and J shed 5 bases, with 11 bases lying between them. Here the CDR3 DNA reads TGTGCCAGCACCCAGGCGACTGAGACCCAGTACTTC. Its protein product is CASTQATETQYF.

The CDR3 DNA is TGTGCCAGCAGTTTATTTGTTGGGGAGACCCAGTACTTC. Translating gives CASSLFVGETQYF. The chain couples TRBV7-2 to TRBJ2-5; D is uncertain. Germline-derived CDR1 and CDR2 are SGHTA and FQGNSA. CDR3 length: 13 amino acids. Trimming pared 6 bases from V and 5 bases from J, leaving 13 bases between.

V usage is TRBV19 and J usage is TRBJ1-1; the D is unclear. Between the trimmed V and J ends, which lost 7 bases and 0 bases, there was a span of 18 bases. The CDR3 consists of 16 residues. Germline values: CDR1 LNHDA, CDR2 SQIVND (reference sequence). The CDR3 coding sequence is TGTGCCAGTACCCCTGCGGTAGGGATCCTGAACACTGAAGCTTTCTTT. It codes for CASTPAVGILNTEAFF.

This chain connects TRBV13 to TRBJ1-1; 7 bases align to TRBD1. J lost 4 bases, V lost 7 bases, and 6 bases had no gene match. CDR3 length: 13 amino acids. CDR1 and CDR2 from the germline V gene are PRHDT and FYEKMQ (reference sequence). The CDR3 bases are TGTGCCAGCAAGACAGGGAGAGGCACTGAAGCTTTCTTT. Its protein is CASKTGRGTEAFF.

The table lists this clonotype with many counts. The chain is built from TRBV20-1 and TRBJ1-6, with D possibly matching TRBD1 (6 bases). The CDR3 runs to 13 residues. Germline V lookup: CDR1 DFQATT, CDR2 SNEGSKA (reference sequence). Trimming cost V 5 bases and J 5 bases, with 10 bases left between them. In nucleotides, the CDR3 is TGCAGTGCTGGGCGGACAGATAATTCACCCCTCCACTTT. As protein: CSAGRTDNSPLHF.

This clonotype was picked up one time. The rearrangement links TRBV20-1 to TRBJ1-3; D call uncertain. V gave up 3 bases and J gave up 2 bases, with 11 bases separating them. This CDR3 has 14 amino acids. Germline-derived CDR1 and CDR2 are DFQATT and SNEGSKA (reference sequence). The CDR3 loop is CSARLNSPGNTIYF. CDR3 nucleotide sequence: TGCAGTGCTAGGTTGAACAGCCCTGGAAACACCATATATTTT.

This clonotype appeared many times. The chain carries TRBV15 and TRBJ1-1, with a tentative D call TRBD1 (5 bases). Per germline, CDR1 LNHNV and CDR2 YYDKDF (reference sequence). This CDR3 has 13 residues. V was cut by 5 bases and J by 4 bases, with 11 bases left in between. CDR3 in DNA: TGTGCCACCAGCTACGGGGCCGGCACTGAAGCTTTCTTT. Amino acids: CATSYGAGTEAFF. The full variable domain, its missing parts supplied by reference TRBV15 and TRBJ1-1, is DAMVIQNPRYQVTQFGKPVTLSCSQTLNHNVMYWYQQKSSQAPKLLFHYYDKDFNNEADTPDNFQSRRPNTSFCFLDIRSPGLGDTAMYLCATSYGAGTEAFFGQGTRLTVV.

This clonotype was found many times. V gene TRBV7-2 combines with J gene TRBJ1-6, with D perhaps TRBD1 (5 bases). Germline lookup yields CDR1 SGHTA and CDR2 FQGNSA. The CDR3 extends over 16 amino acids. V was cut by 10 bases and J by 7 bases, with 23 bases left in between. The CDR3 nucleotides are TGTGCCACCGAGCTTTACGCGCCAGAGGGGAATTCACCCCTCCACTTT. This encodes CATELYAPEGNSPLHF.

The chain has TRBV2 and TRBJ2-7; the D is unclear. This CDR3 contains 12 residues. The V end was cut by 5 bases, the J end by 7 bases, with 12 bases between. Germline assignment: CDR1 SNHLY and CDR2 FYNNEI. The CDR3 here is CASSPDIAEQYF. Here the CDR3 DNA reads TGTGCCAGCAGTCCCGACATTGCGGAGCAGTACTTC.

The V and J genes are TRBV11-2 and TRBJ2-1; D gene uncertain. Germline V gene sequence: CDR1 SGHAT, CDR2 FQNNGV. V was cut by 5 bases and J by 8 bases, with 13 bases left in between. The CDR3 is 13 amino acids. In DNA form, the CDR3 reads TGTGCCAGCAGCCACGACTTGGAGTATGAGCAGTTCTTC. This encodes CASSHDLEYEQFF.

V usage is TRBV5-1 and J usage is TRBJ2-7; 10 bases fit TRBD1. CDR1 is SGHRS, CDR2 YFSETQ, per germline. The CDR3 sequence is 16 residues long. Trimming took 0 bases from V and 3 from J; bases not matched to a gene: 6. The CDR3 nucleotides are TGCGCCAGCAGCTTGGCGTTCGGACAGGGGGTCTACGAGCAGTACTTC. Encoded protein: CASSLAFGQGVYEQYF.

This clonotype was counted between two and nine times. This sequence joins TRBV7-6 and TRBJ2-2; D is undetermined. Trimming pared 5 bases from V and 1 base from J, leaving 8 bases between. This CDR3 spans 14 amino acids. In germline, CDR1 is SGHVS, CDR2 FNYEAQ. The CDR3 coding sequence is TGTGCCAGCAGCCCGCCCTTGAACACCGGGGAGCTGTTTTTT. This encodes CASSPPLNTGELFF.

The table lists this clonotype with a few counts. The chain joins TRBV25-1 to TRBJ2-2, with D perhaps TRBD1 or TRBD2 (7 bases each). CDR3 length: 15 residues. Trimming pared 4 bases from V and 3 bases from J, leaving 12 bases between. In germline, CDR1 is MGHDK, CDR2 SYGVNS. The CDR3 spells CASSASGTDTGELFF. In nucleotides, the CDR3 is TGTGCCAGCAGTGCAAGCGGGACAGACACCGGGGAGCTGTTTTTT.

The sample holds many counts of this clonotype. J is TRBJ1-1 and V is TRBV2; D call uncertain. Germline V CDR1 and CDR2: SNHLY, FYNNEI. V shed 8 bases and J shed 8 bases, with 15 bases lying between them. This CDR3 has 12 residues. CDR3: CASHEGIGEAFF. In DNA, the CDR3 is TGTGCCAGCCACGAAGGGATAGGAGAAGCTTTCTTT.

This clonotype was seen a few times. V gene TRBV7-9 combines with J gene TRBJ2-7; 9 positions agree with TRBD1. The V gene's germline CDR1 is SEHNR and CDR2 FQNEAQ (reference sequence). Trimming at V came to 5 bases and at J to 3 bases, leaving 8 bases not matched to a gene. There are 15 residues in the CDR3. CDR3 sequence reads: CASSRNRGPGYEQYF. DNA for the CDR3: TGTGCCAGCAGCCGGAACAGGGGGCCAGGCTACGAGCAGTACTTC.

The CDR3 loop is CASRDRTGTQYF. Here the CDR3 DNA reads TGTGCCAGCAGGGACCGGACGGGCACCCAGTACTTC. This chain joins TRBV12-3 or TRBV12-4 and TRBJ2-5; no clear D. V shed 6 bases and J shed 8 bases, with 13 bases lying between them. The CDR3 spans 12 residues.

With respect to this clonotype: Just one base apart from a much larger clone, this may be a read error. V gene TRBV29-1 combines with J gene TRBJ1-3; D uncertain. CDR1 is SQVTM, CDR2 ANQGSEA, per germline. CDR3 length equals 13 residues. The CDR3 here is CSVETENRNTMYF. The CDR3 bases are TGCAGCGTTGAAACAGAGAACAGAAACACCATGTATTTT. The entire variable domain, with the rest obtained from reference TRBV29-1 and TRBJ1-3, is as follows: SAVISQKPSRDICQRGTSLTIQCQVDSQVTMMFWYRQQPGQSLTLIATANQGSEATYESGFVIDKFPISRPNLTFSTLTVSNMSPEDSSIYLCSVETENRNTMYFGEGSWLTVV.

The chain carries TRBV6-6 and TRBJ1-2, with D possibly being TRBD1 (5 bases). This CDR3 has 12 amino acids. Per germline, CDR1 MNHNY and CDR2 SVGAGI (reference sequence). Deletions cut 7 bases from V and 8 bases from J, with 14 bases between. The CDR3 DNA sequence: TGTGCCAGCATCAAGGGGACGAGGGGCTACACCTTC. It yields the protein CASIKGTRGYTF.

This clonotype came up many times. The rearrangement uses TRBV7-3 and TRBJ1-1; D is unclear. CDR1 is SGHTA, CDR2 FQGTGA, per germline. Trimming stripped 2 bases from V and 4 bases from J, with 8 bases between. The CDR3 is made up of 13 amino acids. CDR3 loop: CASSLSLGTEAFF. The CDR3 nucleotides read TGTGCCAGCAGCTTATCGTTGGGCACTGAAGCTTTCTTT.

Points on this clonotype: This clone may be a read error of a much larger clone one base away. This rearrangement joins TRBV2 to TRBJ1-1; unclear D gene. The V end was cut by 7 bases, the J end by 3 bases, with 9 bases between. The V gene's germline CDR1 is SNHLY and CDR2 FYNNEI. The CDR3 has 12 residues. CDR3 nucleotide sequence: TGTGCCAGCAATTTGGTGGACACTGAAGCTTTCTTT. It yields the protein CASNLVDTEAFF.

This chain connects TRBV7-2 to TRBJ2-5; 9 bases fit TRBD1. The germline gives CDR1 SGHTA, CDR2 FQGNSA. V lost 5 bases and J lost 2; bases outside the gene matches: 6. The CDR3 extends over 15 amino acids. The CDR3 nucleotides read TGTGCCAGCAGCCGACAGGGGGGCGTACAAGAGACCCAGTACTTC. The encoded protein is CASSRQGGVQETQYF.

This clonotype occurred once. J is TRBJ1-5 and V is TRBV10-3; weak D call: TRBD1 (5 bases). There are 11 residues in the CDR3. Deletions cut 6 bases from V and 13 bases from J, with 13 bases between. Germline loops: CDR1 ENHRY, CDR2 SYGVKD. CDR3 DNA sequence: TGTGCCATCAGGGTAGGGACCGCGCAGCATTTT. Its protein is CAIRVGTAQHF.